The 26 T cell receptor beta chains listed next were all sequenced from one sample in a study of blood T cell repertoires in COVID-19. Assay used: immunoSEQ multiplex PCR; TCRdb lists only in-frame clones, some missing. The data contain 90,000 to 140,000 clones, approximately 80% of them singletons. Sequencing used peripheral blood. These receptors all stem from a man older than 75 with acute or convalescent COVID-19.

The chain couples TRBV28 to TRBJ2-7; 10 nucleotides align to TRBD1. With 5 bases clipped from V and 3 bases from J, the junction kept 10 bases outside the gene matches. From germline, CDR1 is MDHEN and CDR2 SYDVKM. The CDR3 is 16 residues long. The CDR3 nucleotides read TGTGCCAGCAGTCTTACCGGGACAGGGGATCTCTACGAGCAGTACTTC. It yields the protein CASSLTGTGDLYEQYF.

The CDR3 DNA sequence: TGTGCCAGCAGCCCCACCGGGACAGGGATATCACCCCTCCACTTT. This encodes CASSPTGTGISPLHF. This chain links TRBV7-3 with TRBJ1-6, with 9 bases matching TRBD1. The germline gives CDR1 SGHTA, CDR2 FQGTGA. The CDR3 runs 15 residues. J gave up 10 bases and V 5 bases, and 9 bases lay outside the gene matches.

This clone was found a few times. This chain uses TRBV7-8 with TRBJ1-5; TRBD1 is a possible D gene (5 bases). This CDR3 has 15 amino acids. The V gene's germline CDR1 is SGHVS and CDR2 FQNEAQ. Between the trimmed V and J ends, which lost 2 bases and 1 base, there was a span of 9 bases. The CDR3 coding sequence is TGTGCCAGCAGCTTAACAGGCGGCAGCAATCAGCCCCAGCATTTT. Amino acid sequence: CASSLTGGSNQPQHF.

The V and J genes are TRBV18 and TRBJ2-7; D possibly corresponds to TRBD1 (5 bases). Trimming shortened V by 4 bases and J by 4 bases, and 11 bases separated the two germline ends. The CDR3 has 13 amino acids. Germline lookup yields CDR1 KGHSH and CDR2 LQKENI. CDR3 nucleotides: TGTGCCAGCTCACTAAATAGACAGTACGAGCAGTACTTC. This translates into CASSLNRQYEQYF. Using reference TRBV18 and TRBJ2-7 for the parts outside the CDR3, the full variable domain is NAGVMQNPRHLVRRRGQEARLRCSPMKGHSHVYWYRQLPEEGLKFMVYLQKENIIDESGMPKERFSAEFPKEGPSILRIQQVVRGDSAAYFCASSLNRQYEQYFGPGTRLTVT.

V gene TRBV19 combines with J gene TRBJ2-5, with 7 bases fitting TRBD2. The germline gives CDR1 LNHDA, CDR2 SQIVND (reference sequence). Trimming removed 4 bases from V and 2 bases from J; junction bases left unmatched: 4. The CDR3 length is 14 residues. CDR3 bases: TGTGCCAGTAGTAGGGGGGGGTTTCAAGAGACCCAGTACTTC. Translating it yields CASSRGGFQETQYF.

The table lists this clone with a count of one. V usage is TRBV18 and J usage is TRBJ2-2; the match to TRBD2 covers 11 bases. The CDR3 has 17 amino acids. CDR1 is KGHSH, CDR2 LQKENI, per germline. The junction had 4 bases not matched to a gene; V was cut back by 3 bases and J by 1 base. The CDR3 DNA reads as TGTGCCAGCTCACCCTACACTAGCGGGAGGAACACCGGGGAGCTGTTTTTT. This translates into CASSPYTSGRNTGELFF.

This clone is a singleton in its sample. The V gene is TRBV5-4, the J gene TRBJ2-1, with TRBD2 matching 9 bases. Germline CDR1 SGHNT, CDR2 YYREEE (reference sequence). V was clipped by 4 bases and J by 5 bases; unmatched bases: 10. This CDR3 is built from 16 residues. For the CDR3, the DNA is TGTGCCAGCAGCCGCCGCAACGCGGGAGGGAACAATGAGCAGTTCTTC. As protein: CASSRRNAGGNNEQFF. Full variable domain (missing parts from reference TRBV5-4 and TRBJ2-1): ETGVTQSPTHLIKTRGQQVTLRCSSQSGHNTVSWYQQALGQGPQFIFQYYREEENGRGNFPPRFSGLQFPNYSSELNVNALELDDSALYLCASSRRNAGGNNEQFFGPGTRLTVL.

This rearrangement joins TRBV5-4 to TRBJ2-1, with TRBD2 matching 9 bases. With 2 bases clipped from V and 9 bases from J, the junction kept 12 bases outside the gene matches. The CDR3 covers 16 residues. From germline, CDR1 is SGHNT and CDR2 YYREEE (reference sequence). The CDR3 loop reads CASSLMAGGLWGEQFF. The CDR3 DNA follows: TGTGCCAGCAGCTTAATGGCGGGAGGGCTCTGGGGTGAGCAGTTCTTC.

This chain connects TRBV7-3 to TRBJ2-3; D unresolved. The CDR3 covers 13 residues. Trimming took off 3 bases at V and 5 bases at J, with 9 bases between the two ends. Germline loops: CDR1 SGHTA, CDR2 FQGTGA. The CDR3 nucleotides read TGTGCCAGCAGCTTGACATTTGGAGATACGCAGTATTTT. The encoded protein is CASSLTFGDTQYF.

The CDR3 here is CASSLSTLQGLAYNEQFF. The CDR3 DNA follows: TGTGCCAGCAGCTTGTCAACCCTACAGGGACTAGCCTACAATGAGCAGTTCTTC. The chain recombines TRBV7-2 with TRBJ2-1; 8 bases are a match to TRBD2. This CDR3 has 18 residues. V dropped 3 bases and J dropped 2; count of bases not matched to a gene: 12. Germline CDR1 reads SGHTA; CDR2 reads FQGNSA.

V and J are TRBV4-2 and TRBJ2-1, with 10 positions matching TRBD2. The germline V gene encodes CDR1 LGHNA and CDR2 YNFKEQ. CDR3 size: 18 residues. The junction had 13 bases not matched to a gene; V was cut back by 0 bases and J by 8 bases. DNA of the CDR3: TGTGCCAGCAGCCAAGATAGTCTAGCGGGAGTTAGGGGGGATGAGCAGTTCTTC. As protein: CASSQDSLAGVRGDEQFF.

This clone has more than one count but fewer than ten. This chain joins TRBV29-1 and TRBJ1-1; TRBD1 is a possible D gene (5 bases). Germline lookup yields CDR1 SQVTM and CDR2 ANQGSEA. The CDR3 has 11 amino acids. The CDR3 is CSGGENTEAFF. In DNA form, the CDR3 reads TGCAGTGGAGGGGAGAACACTGAAGCTTTCTTT.

The gene calls are TRBV7-2 and TRBJ2-1; D not resolved. V lost 1 base, J lost 6 bases, and 10 bases lay in between. The CDR3 is 14 amino acids. Germline values: CDR1 SGHTA, CDR2 FQGNSA. The CDR3 DNA reads as TGTGCCAGCAGCTTAGATCCGAGTGGCAATGAGCAGTTCTTC. Amino acids: CASSLDPSGNEQFF.

The table lists this clone with a count of one. V is TRBV10-3 and J is TRBJ2-2; 8 bases fit TRBD1. V lost 11 bases and J lost 4; bases outside the gene matches: 12. Germline assignment: CDR1 ENHRY and CDR2 SYGVKD. The CDR3 is 15 residues long. CDR3 protein: CALKESGGGTGELFF. Written as DNA, the CDR3 is TGTGCCCTTAAAGAGTCAGGGGGCGGCACCGGGGAGCTGTTTTTT.

The chain links TRBV5-4 to TRBJ1-2, with 7 bases that match TRBD1. V was pared by 0 bases and J by 0 bases, with 5 bases of the junction left unmatched. Germline V gene sequence: CDR1 SGHNT, CDR2 YYREEE (reference sequence). The CDR3 spans 16 residues. The CDR3 nucleotides read TGTGCCAGCAGCTTGGACAGGGGATTAGCTAACTATGGCTACACCTTC. Encoded protein: CASSLDRGLANYGYTF.

This clone was seen a single time. The chain carries TRBV28 and TRBJ2-7; the D is unclear. CDR3 length: 13 residues. Germline V gene lookup returns CDR1 MDHEN and CDR2 SYDVKM. V was shortened by 7 bases and J by 0 bases, with 10 bases between the two germline ends. CDR3 in DNA: TGTGCCAGCATTCGGAGCGACTCCTACGAGCAGTACTTC. Translation: CASIRSDSYEQYF.

The CDR3: CSVRTGGTEAFF. The DNA for the CDR3 is TGCAGCGTTCGGACAGGGGGCACTGAAGCTTTCTTT. J is TRBJ1-1 and V is TRBV29-1; TRBD1 agrees at 10 bases. The CDR3 covers 12 residues. Germline V CDR1 and CDR2: SQVTM, ANQGSEA. The J segment lost 4 bases and the V segment lost 5 bases, leaving 1 base of the junction unmatched.

V and J are TRBV3-1 (or the pseudogene TRBV3-2) and TRBJ2-7; 13 positions agree with TRBD2. CDR3 length: 19 residues. CDR1 is LGHDT and CDR2 is YNNKEL in the germline V gene (reference sequence). V dropped 0 bases and J dropped 0; count of bases not matched to a gene: 8. This CDR3 is CASSQDRRRTSGSSYEQYF. Written as DNA, the CDR3 is TGTGCCAGCAGCCAAGATCGACGCCGGACTAGCGGGAGCTCCTACGAGCAGTACTTC.

This clone was seen just once. This sequence joins TRBV15 and TRBJ1-4, with 8 bases matching TRBD1. This CDR3 has 15 residues. Germline CDR1 is LNHNV and CDR2 is YYDKDF (reference sequence). The V segment lost 8 bases and the J segment 8 bases; nucleotides outside the gene matches: 13. The CDR3 bases are TGTGCCACCTATCCCCATGGGACAGGAGGCGAAAAACTGTTTTTT. It codes for CATYPHGTGGEKLFF.

This clone has just one count. The V call is TRBV19, the J call TRBJ2-2; D is unclear. Germline V gene data show CDR1 as LNHDA and CDR2 as SQIVND (reference sequence). CDR3 length equals 13 residues. The ends were cut back, 5 bases at V and 0 bases at J, with 4 bases in the middle. CDR3 sequence: CASSVTNTGELFF. The DNA for the CDR3 is TGTGCCAGTAGTGTAACGAACACCGGGGAGCTGTTTTTT. Drawing the rest from reference TRBV19 and TRBJ2-2, the complete variable domain is DGGITQSPKYLFRKEGQNVTLSCEQNLNHDAMYWYRQDPGQGLRLIYYSQIVNDFQKGDIAEGYSVSREKKESFPLTVTSAQKNPTAFYLCASSVTNTGELFFGEGSRLTVL.

CDR3 nucleotide sequence: TGTGCCAGCAGCGTAGCCCCTCGGGGGGTAATGAACTATGGCTACACCTTC. This translates into CASSVAPRGVMNYGYTF. This chain joins TRBV9 and TRBJ1-2, with D possibly TRBD1 on 5 matching bases. The germline gives CDR1 SGDLS, CDR2 YYNGEE. V was trimmed by 0 bases and J by 2 bases, leaving 17 bases between them. The CDR3 spans 17 residues.

The chain links TRBV6-1 to TRBJ1-2; D unclear. Between the trimmed V and J ends, which lost 0 bases and 8 bases, there was a span of 19 bases. The CDR3 length is 16 residues. Germline V gene sequence: CDR1 MNHNS, CDR2 SASEGT. CDR3 DNA sequence: TGTGCCAGCAGTGAAGCGATCTATACGGCGGTCGGGGGCTACACCTTC. This gives the protein CASSEAIYTAVGGYTF.

This rearrangement joins TRBV6-2 or TRBV6-3 to TRBJ2-1, with 10 bases aligning to TRBD2. J lost 4 bases, V lost 5 bases, and 5 bases had no gene match. There are 15 residues in the CDR3. From germline, CDR1 is MNHEY and CDR2 SVGEGT. CDR3 sequence: CASSPLAGLYNEQFF. The CDR3 nucleotides are TGTGCCAGCAGTCCACTAGCGGGACTTTACAATGAGCAGTTCTTC.

This clone showed up just a few times. The chain has TRBV19 and TRBJ1-5; maybe TRBD1 (6 bases). Germline V gene lookup returns CDR1 LNHDA and CDR2 SQIVND (reference sequence). There are 14 residues in the CDR3. Trimming stripped 3 bases from V and 6 bases from J, with 12 bases between. CDR3 loop: CASSIKTGSQPQHF. The CDR3 DNA follows: TGTGCCAGTAGTATCAAGACAGGAAGTCAGCCCCAGCATTTT.

The gene calls are TRBV18 and TRBJ1-4; D is undetermined. The V gene's germline CDR1 is KGHSH and CDR2 LQKENI. The CDR3 totals 15 residues. Trimming removed 1 base at V and 0 bases at J, with 6 bases between. The CDR3: CASSPLGPTNEKLFF. CDR3 DNA sequence: TGTGCCAGCTCACCACTTGGGCCAACTAATGAAAAACTGTTTTTT.

The V gene is TRBV5-4, the J gene TRBJ2-3; 8 bases are a match to TRBD2. The CDR3 sequence is 15 residues long. The J segment lost 0 bases and the V segment lost 4 bases, leaving 4 bases of the junction unmatched. Germline loops: CDR1 SGHNT, CDR2 YYREEE (reference sequence). CDR3 nucleotide sequence: TGTGCCAGCAGCCCGACTAGCGTAAGCACAGATACGCAGTATTTT. Protein product: CASSPTSVSTDTQYF.